A selection of T cell receptor beta chains follows, all from one sample in a study of T-cell reconstitution after alpha-beta-depleted transplantation in children. TCRdb redid the calling of the PCR reads with MiXCR, one entry per CDR3 protein. The sample records 600,000 to 700,000 distinct CDR3 sequences, 16% being singletons. The sample in question was PBMCs from the stem cell graft donor, obtained from the stem cell graft. These receptors were obtained from a human donor who donated a stem cell graft to a child with acute myeloid leukemia. Each CDR3 is given with its conserved first and last residue. The order of the fields is J gene, clone size, V gene, D gene, CDR3 DNA, CDR3 protein. The D gene is left open where the match is weak. Clone size is stated in some rows and not others, as once, few, many or a class when expanded.

>TRBJ2-1|many|TRBV7-2|NA
TGTGCCAGCACCATTTCTGGCGGGTCCTGGATCGATGAGCAGTTCTTC
CASTISGGSWIDEQFF
>TRBJ2-1|few|TRBV20-1|TRBD2
TGCAGTGCTAGGCATGCAACTTATCGGGCGGGGGGTATATACTACAATGAGCAGTTCTTC
CSARHATYRAGGIYYNEQFF
>TRBJ2-3|NA|TRBV28|NA
TGTGCCAGCCGAGTTGGGGGTGTGCGGGGATGGGCAGATACGCAGTATTTT
CASRVGGVRGWADTQYF
>TRBJ2-7|NA|TRBV10-3|NA
TGTGCCATCAGTGAGTCAGTGGGGCATTCCCACGAGCAGTACTTC
CAISESVGHSHEQYF
>TRBJ2-3|many|TRBV11-2|NA
TGTGCCAGCAGCCAGTCCATAGGGGGGGGCGATAGCACAGATACGCAGTATTTT
CASSQSIGGGDSTDTQYF
>TRBJ2-3|many|TRBV6-4|TRBD1
TGTGCCAGCAGTGACGGACAGGGGGCAGATACGCAGTATTTT
CASSDGQGADTQYF
>TRBJ1-5|NA|TRBV7-9|NA
TGTGCCAGCAGCTTAGCAGATGGCTCGCCCCAGCATTTT
CASSLADGSPQHF
>TRBJ2-3|many|TRBV20-1|TRBD2
TGCAGTGCTAGAGATGGGGACGGGGGGGACACAGATACGCAGTATTTT
CSARDGDGGDTDTQYF
>TRBJ2-3|few|TRBV5-1|NA
TGCGCCAGCAGGGTACAGGATAACACAGATACGCAGTATTTT
CASRVQDNTDTQYF
>TRBJ2-5|few|TRBV9|TRBD1
TGTGCCAGCAGCTCACACAGGGGGACCCAGACCCAGTACTTC
CASSSHRGTQTQYF
>TRBJ1-5|NA|TRBV7-2|NA
TGTGCCAGCAGCTTAGGGGGACCGAACAATCAGCCCCAGCATTTT
CASSLGGPNNQPQHF
>TRBJ1-1|NA|TRBV6-2/TRBV6-3|NA
TGTGCCAGCCTCCTGGACACGAACACTGAAGCTTTCTTT
CASLLDTNTEAFF
>TRBJ1-5|few|TRBV6-2/TRBV6-3|NA
TGTGCCAGCAGAAGTAGTCTGACAGTAGCCAATCAGCCCCAGCATTTT
CASRSSLTVANQPQHF
>TRBJ2-7|many|TRBV7-2|NA
TGTGCCTCTGCGTTCGAGCAGGGCCGAACCTACGAGCAGTACTTC
CASAFEQGRTYEQYF
>TRBJ2-2|NA|TRBV5-1|NA
TGCGCCAGCAGCTTGGACGGGGTACCTAACACCGGGGAGCTGTTTTTT
CASSLDGVPNTGELFF
>TRBJ2-7|NA|TRBV29-1|NA
TGCAGCGTTCCGAGTAGTAACGACCGGGGGGAGCAGTACTTC
CSVPSSNDRGEQYF
>TRBJ2-7|NA|TRBV20-1|TRBD1
TGCAGTGCTGAGGGGGACAGGGCCTCCTACGAGCAGTACTTC
CSAEGDRASYEQYF
>TRBJ2-3|few|TRBV5-1|NA
TGCGCCAGCATGCCGGGGCTTAGCACAGATACGCAGTATTTT
CASMPGLSTDTQYF
>TRBJ2-1|many|TRBV5-4|TRBD2
TGTGCCAGCAGTACCACTAGCGGGGGGTCTGAGCAGTTCTTC
CASSTTSGGSEQFF
>TRBJ2-1|NA|TRBV29-1|TRBD1
TGCAGCGTTGATACGCGACAGGGAGTGAATGAGCAGTTCTTC
CSVDTRQGVNEQFF
>TRBJ2-7|NA|TRBV2|NA
TGTGCCGGACAAGGATTTGAGGGCGAGCAGTACTTC
CAGQGFEGEQYF
>TRBJ1-1|many|TRBV10-3|NA
TGTGCCATCAGTGAGGGGGGGCCGAACACTGAAGCTTTCTTT
CAISEGGPNTEAFF
>TRBJ2-3|NA|TRBV12-3/TRBV12-4|TRBD2
TGTGCCAGCAGCCGCGTGGAGCGGGGAGAAAAAAGCACAGATACGCAGTATTTT
CASSRVERGEKSTDTQYF
>TRBJ2-2|NA|TRBV20-1|NA
TGCAGTGCTAGGAGGCTATCAAACACCGGGGAGCTGTTTTTT
CSARRLSNTGELFF
>TRBJ1-5|few|TRBV24-1|NA
TGTGCCACCAGTGACGACAGTTCTAATCAGCCCCAGCATTTT
CATSDDSSNQPQHF
>TRBJ1-4|NA|TRBV4-1|NA
TGCGCCAGCAGCCAAGATCAGGGCCGACTGTTTTTT
CASSQDQGRLFF
>TRBJ1-1|NA|TRBV10-3|TRBD1
TGTGCCATCTCTCCAACGGCCAGGGGGGACACTGAAGCTTTCTTT
CAISPTARGDTEAFF
>TRBJ1-2|NA|TRBV27|TRBD1
TGTGCCAGCAGTTCAACCCGGACAGGGTCCGCCTATGGCTACACCTTC
CASSSTRTGSAYGYTF
>TRBJ1-5|few|TRBV7-8|TRBD1
TGTGCCAGCAGCTTAGGGGGACAGCCAAATCAGCCCCAGCATTTT
CASSLGGQPNQPQHF